Each of the 12 T cell receptor gamma chains below was sequenced from the same sample in a study of γδ T cells in repeated Plasmodium falciparum infection. Bulk repertoires came from Vgamma9/Vdelta2+ or Vdelta2-negative gammadelta T cells flow-sorted from PBMC. TCRdb applied CATT to the multiplex PCR reads for clone calling. The table has 20,000 to 30,000 gamma-chain clones, approximately 2.9% seen once. The sample taken for sequencing was gamma-delta T cells from blood. The receptors derive from a pool of human donors (malaria-infected and uninfected, not separated).

This clone showed up just a few times. The TCRdb protein, from a much larger clone, departs from this DNA's translation at residue 7, likely by read error; the protein shown derives from the DNA. This chain connects TRGV9 to TRGJ1 or TRGJ2. TCRdb is silent on the J gene; assignment here came from matching the DNA to germline. The CDR3 extends over 18 amino acids. V gave up 0 bases and J gave up 0 bases; unmatched junction bases: 14. The germline V gene encodes CDR1 GITISATS and CDR2 ISYDGTV (reference sequence). The CDR3 DNA follows: TGTGCCTTGTGGGAGGTGGACTATGGACTAGGGAATTATTATAAGAAACTCTTT. This translates into CALWEVDYGLGNYYKKLF.

This clone was counted many times. The protein that TCRdb holds for this DNA derives from a much larger clone and differs from the translated DNA at residue 8, which likely indicates a read error; the protein shown here is translated from the DNA. V gene TRGV3 combines with J gene TRGJ1 or TRGJ2. The J gene comes from matching the DNA to germline here; TCRdb lacks it. V was pared by 3 bases and J by 11 bases, with 13 bases of the junction left unmatched. The germline V gene has CDR1 VTNTFY and CDR2 YDVSTARD (reference sequence). The CDR3 covers 13 residues. The CDR3 DNA reads TGTGCCACCTGGGACGCCAGGGCGAAGGAGAAACTCTTT. Amino acids: CATWDARAKEKLF.

This clone turned up a few times. TCRdb pairs this DNA with a much larger clone's protein that differs at residue 11, likely a read error; the protein shown was translated from the DNA. This chain uses TRGV9 with TRGJ1 or TRGJ2. The J gene was missing in TCRdb and was found by matching the end of the DNA to germline. Germline CDR1 and CDR2: GITISATS and ISYDGTV (reference sequence). The CDR3 runs to 14 residues. CDR3 residues: CALWEVLVDYRKLF. CDR3 coding DNA: TGTGCCTTGTGGGAGGTGCTAGTGGATTATAGGAAACTCTTT.

This clone was observed many times. TCRdb attributes to this sequence the protein of a much larger clone, which differs from the DNA translation at residue 3; a read error is likely, and the protein displayed is translated from the DNA. The chain carries TRGV4 and TRGJ1 or TRGJ2. This CDR3 spans 14 amino acids. Germline CDR1 EGSTGY, CDR2 YDSYTSSV. CDR3: CAAWAPVGGYKKLF. CDR3 DNA sequence: TGTGCCGCCTGGGCCCCGGTCGGAGGCTATAAGAAACTCTTT.

This clone was recorded a few times. This sequence joins TRGV9 and TRGJ1 or TRGJ2. The J gene was missing in TCRdb and was found by matching the end of the DNA to germline. Germline values: CDR1 GITISATS, CDR2 ISYDGTV (reference sequence). CDR3 length: 13 amino acids. With 1 base clipped from V and 11 bases from J, the junction kept 11 bases outside the gene matches. CDR3 nucleotides: TGTGCCTTGTGGGAGGTTATCCCCCTTGAGAAACTCTTT. It yields the protein CALWEVIPLEKLF.

This clone counts as medium-sized (0.01 to 0.1%). The chain carries TRGV9 and TRGJ1 or TRGJ2. The germline V gene encodes CDR1 GITISATS and CDR2 ISYDGTV (reference sequence). Germline trimming cut 2 bases from V and 10 bases from J; bases unmatched to any gene: 2. The CDR3 runs to 10 residues. The CDR3 coding sequence is TGTGCCTTGTGGGAGGAAAAGAAACTCTTT. This translates into CALWEEKKLF.

This clone is termed medium-sized (0.01 to 0.1%). A read error is the likely source, as a far larger clone sits one nucleotide away. The sample carries other DNA sequences with the same CDR3. This chain's CDR3 is CALWEVQELGKKIKVF. DNA for the CDR3: TGTGCCTTGTGGGAGGTTCAAGAGTTGGGCAAAAAAATCAAGGTATTT. The J gene is TRGJP, the V gene TRGV9. Germline loops: CDR1 GITISATS, CDR2 ISYDGTV (reference sequence). The CDR3 length is 16 residues. J was trimmed by 4 bases and V by 1 base; bases with no gene match: 1.

This clone appeared a few times. The amino acid sequence in TCRdb belongs to a much larger clone and departs from this DNA's translation at residue 14, likely a sequencing read error; the sequence shown is translated from the DNA. V is TRGV9 and J is TRGJP. In the absence of a J gene in TCRdb, the DNA was matched to germline to assign it here. The length of the CDR3 is 18 residues. Per germline, CDR1 GITISATS and CDR2 ISYDGTV (reference sequence). The CDR3 DNA reads TGTGCCTTGTGGGAGGTAAGAACGCCCCGGTTGGGCAAAACAATCAAGGTATTT. This encodes CALWEVRTPRLGKTIKVF.

This clone was counted a few times. This DNA translates differently at residue 9 from the TCRdb protein, which is that of a much larger clone; a read error is likely, and the protein shown is the DNA's own translation. J is TRGJ1 or TRGJ2 and V is TRGV9. The J gene was not available in TCRdb and was assigned here by matching the DNA to germline segments. J gave up 9 bases and V 0 bases, and 8 bases lay outside the gene matches. CDR1 and CDR2 (germline): GITISATS, ISYDGTV (reference sequence). The CDR3 loop spans 13 amino acids. The CDR3 DNA reads as TGTGCCTTGTGGGAGGTGACGGATTGTAAGAAACTCTTT. Its translation: CALWEVTDCKKLF.

With respect to this clone: The protein given by TCRdb reflects a much larger clone and differs at residue 11 from this DNA's translation, likely from a read error; the protein shown is the DNA's translation. V usage is TRGV9 and J usage is TRGJ1 or TRGJ2. Looked up from germline, CDR1 is GITISATS and CDR2 is ISYDGTV (reference sequence). The CDR3 is 13 amino acids. The CDR3 coding sequence is TGTGCCTTGTGGGGAAAGAGTTATTATAAGGAACTCTTT. It translates to CALWGKSYYKELF.

In its sample, this clone was seen many times. This likely reflects a read error, since a far larger clone is one base away. Different DNA sequences within this sample yield the same CDR3. V is TRGV3 and J is TRGJ1 or TRGJ2. CDR1 VTNTFY and CDR2 YDVSTARD come from the germline V gene (reference sequence). V gave up 1 base and J gave up 0 bases; unmatched junction bases: 12. This CDR3 spans 17 amino acids. Here the CDR3 reads CATWDRRQPVNYYKKLF. The DNA for the CDR3 is TGTGCCACCTGGGACAGACGACAGCCCGTGAATTATTATAAGAAACTCTTT.

The sample holds a few counts of this clone. The TCRdb protein, from a much larger clone, departs from this DNA's translation at residue 5, likely by read error; the protein shown derives from the DNA. The chain couples TRGV9 to TRGJ1 or TRGJ2. Assignment of the J gene here rests on matching the DNA to germline, because TCRdb gives none. Germline CDR1 and CDR2: GITISATS and ISYDGTV (reference sequence). The trim removed 5 bases at V and 4 bases at J, leaving 8 bases unmatched. The CDR3 extends over 13 amino acids. CDR3 coding DNA: TGTGCCTTGTGGGGGCCACTATATTATAAGAAACTCTTT. Its translation is CALWGPLYYKKLF.